This T cell receptor beta chain was sequenced in a study of blood T cell repertoires in COVID-19. Per the original data handling: Scientists estimated how many nucleated cells there were by amplifying reference gene primers. Repertoires were generated with immunoSEQ multiplex PCR, while TCRdb's copy carries only in-frame clones and drops some. V and J calls and clone size come straight from that table; D and trimming were deduced from the DNA. The data show a few hundred thousand clones, with roughly four fifths seen just once and roughly 5.1% held by the top ten. Each participant's cohort was designated according to participant-reported clinical history. Symptom resolution, clearance, or two negative PCRs marked the recovered donors of Cohort 3. The receptor comes from a woman aged 50 to 60 who had recovered from COVID-19. Sequencing was carried out using PBMCs or T cells enriched from blood (not recorded which).

The CDR3 DNA reads as TGTGCCAGCAGCTTGGATGCGGTAGGTGGCTACACCTTC. Translating gives CASSLDAVGGYTF. The gene calls are TRBV5-4 and TRBJ1-2; D is unresolved. Germline-derived CDR1 and CDR2 are SGHNT and YYREEE (reference sequence). With 0 bases removed from V and 7 bases from J, the gap between germline ends came to 10 bases. This CDR3 is 13 amino acids long.